The rows below give T cell receptor beta chains drawn from one sample of a study of vaccination and CD4 T cells after COVID-19. TCRdb independently ran MiXCR on the PCR reads; one entry per CDR3 protein. Found here are about 16,000 distinct CDR3 sequences, 30% to 40% of them singletons; the top ten hold 23%. What these receptors recognize is not known. Source: CD4+ T cells from blood, cultured in vitro, taken before SARS-CoV-2 vaccination. All receptors come from a human donor who received a COVID-19 vaccine. Each CDR3 is given with its conserved first and last residue. D genes are given only for firm matches. Rows may omit the clone size; those that give it use once, few, many or a size class.

d_call: .
clone_size: few
v_call: TRBV6-5
j_call: TRBJ1-5
cdr3_nt: TGTGCCAGCAGTTACTCGCAGATTCAGCCCCAGCATTTT
cdr3_aa: CASSYSQIQPQHF

d_call: TRBD2
clone_size: few
v_call: TRBV2
j_call: TRBJ2-7
cdr3_nt: TGTGCCAGCAGTTTAGCGGGGGGGCTTCAGTACGAGCAGTACTTC
cdr3_aa: CASSLAGGLQYEQYF

d_call: .
clone_size: few
v_call: TRBV6-2/TRBV6-3
j_call: TRBJ2-3
cdr3_nt: TGTGCCAGCAGTTTCACCGCAGGGACAACTAGCACAGATACGCAGTATTTT
cdr3_aa: CASSFTAGTTSTDTQYF

d_call: TRBD1
clone_size: .
v_call: TRBV24-1
j_call: TRBJ2-2
cdr3_nt: TGTGCCACCAGTGACACGGGACAGGCGAACGGGGAGCTGTTTTTT
cdr3_aa: CATSDTGQANGELFF

d_call: .
clone_size: .
v_call: TRBV30
j_call: TRBJ1-1
cdr3_nt: TGTGCCTGGAACTCGGTGGTGGGGACTGAAGCTTTCTTT
cdr3_aa: CAWNSVVGTEAFF

d_call: TRBD1
clone_size: .
v_call: TRBV6-1
j_call: TRBJ2-7
cdr3_nt: TGTGCCAGCAGTGTAGGGACAGACGGCGAGCAGTACTTC
cdr3_aa: CASSVGTDGEQYF

d_call: .
clone_size: few
v_call: TRBV20-1
j_call: TRBJ2-3
cdr3_nt: TGCAGTGCTGCCCCCCCCACAGCAAACACAGATACGCAGTATTTT
cdr3_aa: CSAAPPTANTDTQYF

d_call: .
clone_size: few
v_call: TRBV5-1
j_call: TRBJ2-5
cdr3_nt: TGCGCCAGCAGCTTGGAAACTACAGGCGGGACCCAGTACTTC
cdr3_aa: CASSLETTGGTQYF

d_call: TRBD2
clone_size: .
v_call: TRBV9
j_call: TRBJ2-3
cdr3_nt: TGTGCCAGCAGCGTGAGTAGCGGGGGGGCAGTCCATGCAGATACGCAGTATTTT
cdr3_aa: CASSVSSGGAVHADTQYF

d_call: .
clone_size: .
v_call: TRBV5-4
j_call: TRBJ2-7
cdr3_nt: TGTGCCAGCAGCTCCATCCTTAACGAGCAGTACTTC
cdr3_aa: CASSSILNEQYF

d_call: .
clone_size: few
v_call: TRBV20-1
j_call: TRBJ1-1
cdr3_nt: TGCAGTGCTAGGAAGAACACTGAAGCTTTCTTT
cdr3_aa: CSARKNTEAFF

d_call: .
clone_size: .
v_call: TRBV20-1
j_call: TRBJ1-2
cdr3_nt: TGCAGTGCCTCCCAGTGGAACTATGGCTACACCTTC
cdr3_aa: CSASQWNYGYTF

d_call: .
clone_size: .
v_call: TRBV10-1
j_call: TRBJ2-7
cdr3_nt: TGCGCCAGCAGTAGGACGGGTTACGAGCAGTACTTC
cdr3_aa: CASSRTGYEQYF

d_call: TRBD2
clone_size: few
v_call: TRBV24-1
j_call: TRBJ2-1
cdr3_nt: TGTGCCACCAGTGATTCGACTAGCGGGGGGTTATACAATGAGCAGTTCTTC
cdr3_aa: CATSDSTSGGLYNEQFF

d_call: TRBD2
clone_size: .
v_call: TRBV30
j_call: TRBJ2-3
cdr3_nt: TGTGCCTGGAGTGAGGGCGGGGTAGCGGGGGTTCTCACAGATACGCAGTATTTT
cdr3_aa: CAWSEGGVAGVLTDTQYF

d_call: TRBD2
clone_size: few
v_call: TRBV7-8
j_call: TRBJ2-1
cdr3_nt: TGTGCCAGCAGCTTAGAGCGGGGGGCAAACAATGAGCAGTTCTTC
cdr3_aa: CASSLERGANNEQFF

d_call: .
clone_size: .
v_call: TRBV5-1
j_call: TRBJ1-1
cdr3_nt: TGCGCCAGCAGCAGCTATCAGGGGTTAACTGAAGCTTTCTTT
cdr3_aa: CASSSYQGLTEAFF

d_call: TRBD1
clone_size: .
v_call: TRBV7-9
j_call: TRBJ1-1
cdr3_nt: TGTGCCAGCAGCGCGAAATACCGGACAGGGGGCGCGGGGACTGAAGCTTTCTTT
cdr3_aa: CASSAKYRTGGAGTEAFF

d_call: TRBD1
clone_size: few
v_call: TRBV12-3/TRBV12-4
j_call: TRBJ1-1
cdr3_nt: TGTGCCAGCATCCTACGACAGGGAGGCACTGAAGCTTTCTTT
cdr3_aa: CASILRQGGTEAFF

d_call: .
clone_size: .
v_call: TRBV7-8
j_call: TRBJ2-5
cdr3_nt: TGTGCCAGCAGCTCCGGGAGACAAGAGACCCAGTACTTC
cdr3_aa: CASSSGRQETQYF

d_call: TRBD1
clone_size: .
v_call: TRBV2
j_call: TRBJ1-1
cdr3_nt: TGTGCCAGCAAGAAGGCGGACAGGGGAGGAACTGAAGCTTTCTTT
cdr3_aa: CASKKADRGGTEAFF

d_call: TRBD2
clone_size: .
v_call: TRBV20-1
j_call: TRBJ2-1
cdr3_nt: TGCAGTGCTAGCGATACTAGCGGGGGGTCTGAGCAGTTCTTC
cdr3_aa: CSASDTSGGSEQFF

d_call: TRBD1
clone_size: once
v_call: TRBV7-9
j_call: TRBJ1-4
cdr3_nt: TGTGCCAGCAGCTTATTCGGACAGGGGTCCGTAACTAATGAAAAACTGTTTTTT
cdr3_aa: CASSLFGQGSVTNEKLFF

d_call: .
clone_size: few
v_call: TRBV20-1
j_call: TRBJ1-5
cdr3_nt: TGCAGTGCCAAGACGGACCTGGGCAGCCAGCATTTT
cdr3_aa: CSAKTDLGSQHF

d_call: .
clone_size: .
v_call: TRBV18
j_call: TRBJ2-7
cdr3_nt: TGTGCCAGCTCAGCGGTGAGCTCCTACGAGCAGTACTTC
cdr3_aa: CASSAVSSYEQYF

d_call: TRBD1
clone_size: few
v_call: TRBV6-1
j_call: TRBJ1-5
cdr3_nt: TGTGCCAGCAGTGAATTTTCTGGGACAGGGAATCAGCCCCAGCATTTT
cdr3_aa: CASSEFSGTGNQPQHF

d_call: .
clone_size: .
v_call: TRBV4-2
j_call: TRBJ2-3
cdr3_nt: TGTGCCAGCAGCCAACCTCCGGGACACGGATCGAATACGCAGTATTTT
cdr3_aa: CASSQPPGHGSNTQYF

d_call: TRBD1
clone_size: .
v_call: TRBV3-1
j_call: TRBJ1-3
cdr3_nt: TGTGCCAGCAGCCTAAGCCAGGGGGGAGGAAACACCATATATTTT
cdr3_aa: CASSLSQGGGNTIYF

d_call: TRBD1
clone_size: few
v_call: TRBV2
j_call: TRBJ2-5
cdr3_nt: TGTGCCAGCAGTCCCAGGGGGCAGCAGACCCAGTACTTC
cdr3_aa: CASSPRGQQTQYF

d_call: TRBD1
clone_size: .
v_call: TRBV7-8
j_call: TRBJ1-5
cdr3_nt: TGTGCCAGCAGCTTAACCACAGGGGGATTGAATCAGCCCCAGCATTTT
cdr3_aa: CASSLTTGGLNQPQHF

d_call: TRBD1
clone_size: .
v_call: TRBV5-1
j_call: TRBJ1-1
cdr3_nt: TGCGCCAGCAGTTCGGACAGGGCAGGGAACACTGAAGCTTTCTTT
cdr3_aa: CASSSDRAGNTEAFF

d_call: TRBD2
clone_size: .
v_call: TRBV6-1
j_call: TRBJ2-3
cdr3_nt: TGTGCCAGCACCCTAGCGGGGGGTCTGAGCACAGATACGCAGTATTTT
cdr3_aa: CASTLAGGLSTDTQYF

d_call: .
clone_size: .
v_call: TRBV7-9
j_call: TRBJ2-7
cdr3_nt: TGTGCCAGCAGCCTACAGGGTTTAGGATACGAGCAGTACTTC
cdr3_aa: CASSLQGLGYEQYF

d_call: TRBD1
clone_size: few
v_call: TRBV19
j_call: TRBJ2-2
cdr3_nt: TGTGCCAGTAGTGGTAACAGGGGCCCCGGGGAGCTGTTTTTT
cdr3_aa: CASSGNRGPGELFF

d_call: .
clone_size: .
v_call: TRBV5-4
j_call: TRBJ2-5
cdr3_nt: TGTGCCAGCAGCTTGGACCCTGACAGGCCGGAGACCCAGTACTTC
cdr3_aa: CASSLDPDRPETQYF

d_call: TRBD1
clone_size: few
v_call: TRBV24-1
j_call: TRBJ2-3
cdr3_nt: TGTGCCACCAGTGAACACCGTGGACAGGACGGTTCCACAGATACGCAGTATTTT
cdr3_aa: CATSEHRGQDGSTDTQYF

d_call: .
clone_size: .
v_call: TRBV19
j_call: TRBJ1-3
cdr3_nt: TGTGCCAGTAGTATCCGGGGAGCTGGAAACACCATATATTTT
cdr3_aa: CASSIRGAGNTIYF

d_call: .
clone_size: .
v_call: TRBV6-4
j_call: TRBJ2-7
cdr3_nt: TGTGCCAGCAGTGACTCTAGGCTGAGCGAGCAGTACTTC
cdr3_aa: CASSDSRLSEQYF

d_call: .
clone_size: .
v_call: TRBV20-1
j_call: TRBJ1-2
cdr3_nt: TGCAGTGCTAGAATAGCCTCAAGCAGTAGCTACACCTTC
cdr3_aa: CSARIASSSSYTF

d_call: .
clone_size: .
v_call: TRBV10-1
j_call: TRBJ2-5
cdr3_nt: TGCGCCAGCAGTGAGTCATCTAGGCAAGAGACCCAGTACTTC
cdr3_aa: CASSESSRQETQYF

d_call: .
clone_size: .
v_call: TRBV30
j_call: TRBJ1-1
cdr3_nt: TGTGCCTGGAGTGTAGGCGGACTGAACACTGAAGCTTTCTTT
cdr3_aa: CAWSVGGLNTEAFF

d_call: .
clone_size: .
v_call: TRBV7-3
j_call: TRBJ1-2
cdr3_nt: TGTGCCAGCAGCTTACAAGGGTATGGCTACACCTTC
cdr3_aa: CASSLQGYGYTF

d_call: TRBD1
clone_size: few
v_call: TRBV20-1
j_call: TRBJ2-7
cdr3_nt: TGCAGTGCTAGAGGGGACGGGACAGCCTCCTACGAGCAGTACTTC
cdr3_aa: CSARGDGTASYEQYF

d_call: TRBD1
clone_size: .
v_call: TRBV20-1
j_call: TRBJ1-6
cdr3_nt: TGCAGTGCTAGCTCCGGGACAGGGGAATCACCCCTCCACTTT
cdr3_aa: CSASSGTGESPLHF

d_call: .
clone_size: .
v_call: TRBV24-1
j_call: TRBJ2-1
cdr3_nt: TGTGCCACCAGTGATTTGGGGGGGGCCAACAATGAGCAGTTCTTC
cdr3_aa: CATSDLGGANNEQFF

d_call: TRBD2
clone_size: .
v_call: TRBV7-3
j_call: TRBJ2-1
cdr3_nt: TGTGCCAGCAGCTCCGGACTAGCGGGGGGTAAGCAGTTCTTC
cdr3_aa: CASSSGLAGGKQFF

d_call: TRBD1
clone_size: .
v_call: TRBV6-1
j_call: TRBJ1-1
cdr3_nt: TGTGCCAGCAGTAGAGGGGGCAGAGGGACTGAAGCTTTCTTT
cdr3_aa: CASSRGGRGTEAFF

d_call: .
clone_size: few
v_call: TRBV7-9
j_call: TRBJ2-5
cdr3_nt: TGTGCCAGCAGCTTATGGGGGGAGACCCAGTACTTC
cdr3_aa: CASSLWGETQYF

d_call: .
clone_size: .
v_call: TRBV25-1
j_call: TRBJ2-7
cdr3_nt: TGTGCCAGCAGTGGTAGGGGACCGGGGTACTACGAGCAGTACTTC
cdr3_aa: CASSGRGPGYYEQYF

d_call: TRBD2
clone_size: .
v_call: TRBV11-3
j_call: TRBJ2-3
cdr3_nt: TGTGCCAGCAGCCCGAGACTAGCGGGGGGGGGGGATACGCAGTATTTT
cdr3_aa: CASSPRLAGGGDTQYF

d_call: .
clone_size: .
v_call: TRBV6-5
j_call: TRBJ1-5
cdr3_nt: TGTGCCAGCAGTTACTCGAGGCTCCTCAATCAGCCCCAGCATTTT
cdr3_aa: CASSYSRLLNQPQHF

d_call: .
clone_size: few
v_call: TRBV7-2
j_call: TRBJ1-2
cdr3_nt: TGTGCCAGCAGCTTTCGACGGAACTATGGCTACACCTTC
cdr3_aa: CASSFRRNYGYTF

d_call: TRBD1
clone_size: .
v_call: TRBV20-1
j_call: TRBJ2-5
cdr3_nt: TGCAGTGCTAGAGATGACAGGGGGTACGTAGTGGTAAAGCAAGAGACCCAGTACTTC
cdr3_aa: CSARDDRGYVVVKQETQYF

d_call: .
clone_size: .
v_call: TRBV6-1
j_call: TRBJ2-7
cdr3_nt: TGTGCCAGCAGTGAAGCGACAGACTCCTACGAGCAGTACTTC
cdr3_aa: CASSEATDSYEQYF